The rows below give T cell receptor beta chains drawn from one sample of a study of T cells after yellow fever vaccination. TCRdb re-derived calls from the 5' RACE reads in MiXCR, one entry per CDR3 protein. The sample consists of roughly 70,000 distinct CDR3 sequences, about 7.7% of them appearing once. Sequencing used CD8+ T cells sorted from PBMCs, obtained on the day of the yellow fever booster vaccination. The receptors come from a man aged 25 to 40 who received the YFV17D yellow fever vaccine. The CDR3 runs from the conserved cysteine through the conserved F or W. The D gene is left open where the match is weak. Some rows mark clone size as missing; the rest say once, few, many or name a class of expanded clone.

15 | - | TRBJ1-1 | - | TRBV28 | TGTGCCAGCAGTTCCCGGCGACAGCGGGATACTGAAGCTTTCTTT | CASSSRRQRDTEAFF
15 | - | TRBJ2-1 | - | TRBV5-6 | TGTGCCAGCAGCGCCGAGGCGGCTACCTACAATGAGCAGTTCTTC | CASSAEAATYNEQFF
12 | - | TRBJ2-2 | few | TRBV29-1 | TGCAGCGTTGAAGATCGCGGTAGGGAGCTGTTTTTT | CSVEDRGRELFF
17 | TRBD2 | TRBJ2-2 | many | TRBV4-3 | TGCGCCAGCAGCCAAGATGTCGGGGGGTCGGACACCGGGGAGCTGTTTTTT | CASSQDVGGSDTGELFF
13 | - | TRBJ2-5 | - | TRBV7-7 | TGTGCCAGCAGCCTCCAATTACAAGAGACCCAGTACTTC | CASSLQLQETQYF
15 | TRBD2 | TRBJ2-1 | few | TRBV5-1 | TGCGCCAGCAGCCGTACAGCGGGAGGCTACAATGAGCAGTTCTTC | CASSRTAGGYNEQFF
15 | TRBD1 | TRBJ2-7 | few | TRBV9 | TGTGCCAGCAGCGTAGGAGGGGGCACAGCCTACGAGCAGTACTTC | CASSVGGGTAYEQYF
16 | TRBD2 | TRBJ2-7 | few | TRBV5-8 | TGTGCCAGCAGCCATCGACTAGCGGGGCTACTAGACGAGCAGTACTTC | CASSHRLAGLLDEQYF
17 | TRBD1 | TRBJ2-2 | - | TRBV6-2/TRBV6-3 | TGTGCCAGCAGTTACTCGAGTAGGGGGCGATACACCGGGGAGCTGTTTTTT | CASSYSSRGRYTGELFF
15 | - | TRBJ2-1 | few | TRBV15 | TGTGCCACCAGCAGAGAGGGGACGGGGTACAATGAGCAGTTCTTC | CATSREGTGYNEQFF
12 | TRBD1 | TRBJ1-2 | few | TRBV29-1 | TGCAGCGTTGTGGGACAGCAATATGGCTACACCTTC | CSVVGQQYGYTF
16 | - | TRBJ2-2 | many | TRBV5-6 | TGTGCCAGCAGCGACACTCGGGGGCTGAACACCGGGGAGCTGTTTTTT | CASSDTRGLNTGELFF
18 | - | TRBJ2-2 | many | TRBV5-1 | TGCGCCAGCAGCTTGGAGGTAGCTGGCGGGACGGTGGACGGGGAGCTGTTTTTT | CASSLEVAGGTVDGELFF
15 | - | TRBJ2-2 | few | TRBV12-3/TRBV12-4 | TGTGCCATCCCGATGTGGGGTGCGGACACCGGGGAGCTGTTTTTT | CAIPMWGADTGELFF
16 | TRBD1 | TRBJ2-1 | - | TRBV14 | TGTGCCAGCAGCCATCAGGGGGCGGTCAGCTACAATGAGCAGTTCTTC | CASSHQGAVSYNEQFF
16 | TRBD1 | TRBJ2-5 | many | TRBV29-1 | TGCAGCGTTGAAGATCGAGACAGGGGAAGTCAAGAGACCCAGTACTTC | CSVEDRDRGSQETQYF
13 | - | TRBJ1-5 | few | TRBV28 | TGTGCCAGCAGTTTTTCCACCTTTCAGCCCCAGCATTTT | CASSFSTFQPQHF
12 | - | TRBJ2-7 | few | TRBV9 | TGTGCCAGCAGCGTAGCGAGCGACGAGCAGTACTTC | CASSVASDEQYF
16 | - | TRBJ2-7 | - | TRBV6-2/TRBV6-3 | TGTGCCAGCAGTTACTCTGGAGTTCGTCCTTCCTACGAGCAGTACTTC | CASSYSGVRPSYEQYF
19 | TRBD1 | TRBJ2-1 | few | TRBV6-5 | TGTGCCAGCAGTTACTCTGGACAGGGGACTCCAAGCTCCTACAATGAGCAGTTCTTC | CASSYSGQGTPSSYNEQFF
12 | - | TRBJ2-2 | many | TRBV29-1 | TGCAGCGTTGATCAAGGGTCCGGGGAGCTGTTTTTT | CSVDQGSGELFF